Below, one T cell receptor beta chain is given with its context. Germline V gene sequence: CDR1 KGHDR, CDR2 SFDVKD. V was trimmed by 4 bases and J by 6 bases, leaving 10 bases between them. The CDR3 is 13 residues long. The sample belongs to a study of blood T cell repertoires in COVID-19. Across the whole study: Spain, Italy and the United States supplied samples that represented acute and convalescent COVID-19. PBMCs, B-cell-depleted T cells, or T cells were the source of the cDNA or gDNA that made up the material.

Authors' processing steps: By means of reference gene primer amplification, nucleated cell counts were estimated. Generated by immunoSEQ multiplex PCR, the TCRdb table keeps only in-frame clones and is missing some. V and J calls and clone size are given by that table; D and trimming were obtained from the DNA. The profile shows around 240,000 clones, 84% of them singletons. This sequence was found in a woman between 40 and 55 years old who had recovered from COVID-19. V gene TRBV24-1 combines with J gene TRBJ2-3, with no clear D. The sample comprised peripheral blood. The CDR3 spells CATSDPPADTQYF. Here the CDR3 DNA reads TGTGCCACCAGTGACCCCCCCGCGGATACGCAGTATTTT.